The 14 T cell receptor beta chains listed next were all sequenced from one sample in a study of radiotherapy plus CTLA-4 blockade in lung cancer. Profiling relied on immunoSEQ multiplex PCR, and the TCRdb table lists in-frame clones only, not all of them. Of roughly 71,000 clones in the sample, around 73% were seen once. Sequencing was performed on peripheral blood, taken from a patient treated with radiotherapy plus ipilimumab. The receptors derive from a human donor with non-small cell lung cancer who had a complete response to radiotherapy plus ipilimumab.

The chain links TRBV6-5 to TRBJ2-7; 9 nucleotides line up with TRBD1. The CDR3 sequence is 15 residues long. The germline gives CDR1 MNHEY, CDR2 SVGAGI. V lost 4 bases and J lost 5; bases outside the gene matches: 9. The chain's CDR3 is CASSSSGTGNNEQYF. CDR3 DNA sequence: TGTGCCAGCAGTTCCTCCGGGACAGGGAATAACGAGCAGTACTTC.

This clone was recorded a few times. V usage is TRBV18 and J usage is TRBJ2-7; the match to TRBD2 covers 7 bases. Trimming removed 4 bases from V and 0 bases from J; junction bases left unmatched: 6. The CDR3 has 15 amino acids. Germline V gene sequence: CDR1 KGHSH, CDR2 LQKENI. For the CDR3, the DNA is TGTGCCAGCTCACGTCTAGGACTAGACTCCTACGAGCAGTACGTC. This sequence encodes CASSRLGLDSYEQYV.

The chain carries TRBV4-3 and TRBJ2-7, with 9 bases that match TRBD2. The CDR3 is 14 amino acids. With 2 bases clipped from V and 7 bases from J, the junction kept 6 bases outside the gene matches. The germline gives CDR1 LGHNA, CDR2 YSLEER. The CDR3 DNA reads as TGCGCCAGCAGCCAACGGGGGACTAGCAATGAGCAGTACTTC. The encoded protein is CASSQRGTSNEQYF.

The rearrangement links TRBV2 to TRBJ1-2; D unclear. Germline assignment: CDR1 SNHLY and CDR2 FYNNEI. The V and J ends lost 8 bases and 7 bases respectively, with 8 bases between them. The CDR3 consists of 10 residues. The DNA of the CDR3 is TGTGCCAGCGAGGGTGGTGGCTACACCTTC. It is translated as CASEGGGYTF.

The CDR3 loop is CASSLVTSGALGQETQYF. DNA for the CDR3: TGTGCCAGCAGCTTAGTGACTAGCGGGGCCCTGGGGCAAGAGACCCAGTACTTC. The chain joins TRBV7-8 to TRBJ2-5; 11 bases match TRBD2. The germline gives CDR1 SGHVS, CDR2 FQNEAQ. CDR3 length equals 18 residues. The V segment lost 1 base and the J segment 2 bases; nucleotides outside the gene matches: 9.

The CDR3 bases are TGTGCCAGCAGTTTTCTAGCGAGCGTCGGTACGCAGTATTTT. Amino acids: CASSFLASVGTQYF. This chain joins TRBV6-5 and TRBJ2-3, with D possibly matching TRBD2 (6 bases). With 4 bases removed from V and 8 bases from J, the gap between germline ends came to 16 bases. The germline gives CDR1 MNHEY, CDR2 SVGAGI. The CDR3 contains 14 residues.

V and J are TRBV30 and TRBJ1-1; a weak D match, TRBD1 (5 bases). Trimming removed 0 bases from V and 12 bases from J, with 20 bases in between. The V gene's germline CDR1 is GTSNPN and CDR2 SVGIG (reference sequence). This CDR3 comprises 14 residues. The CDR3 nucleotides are TGTGCCTGGAGTGTAGCAGGGACCGCAACAAGAACTTTCTTT. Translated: CAWSVAGTATRTFF.

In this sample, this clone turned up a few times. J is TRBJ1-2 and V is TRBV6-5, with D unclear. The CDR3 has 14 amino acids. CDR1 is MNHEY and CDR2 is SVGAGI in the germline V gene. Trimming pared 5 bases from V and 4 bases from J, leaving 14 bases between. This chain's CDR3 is CASSDWAGGYGYTF. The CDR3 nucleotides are TGTGCCAGCAGTGACTGGGCGGGCGGCTATGGCTACACCTTC.

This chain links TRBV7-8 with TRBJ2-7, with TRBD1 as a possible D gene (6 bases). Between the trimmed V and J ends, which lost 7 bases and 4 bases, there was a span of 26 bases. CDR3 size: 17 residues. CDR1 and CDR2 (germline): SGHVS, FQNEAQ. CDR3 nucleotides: TGTGCCAGCATCGAAACCTTCGTGACAGGCCCTAAGTACGAGCAGTACTTC. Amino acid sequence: CASIETFVTGPKYEQYF.

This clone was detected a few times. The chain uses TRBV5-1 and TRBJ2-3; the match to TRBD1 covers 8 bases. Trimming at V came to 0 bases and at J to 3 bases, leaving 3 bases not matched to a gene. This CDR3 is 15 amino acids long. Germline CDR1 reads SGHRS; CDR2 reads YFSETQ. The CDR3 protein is CASSLGTGRTDTQYF. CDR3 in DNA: TGCGCCAGCAGCTTGGGGACAGGGAGGACAGATACGCAGTATTTT.

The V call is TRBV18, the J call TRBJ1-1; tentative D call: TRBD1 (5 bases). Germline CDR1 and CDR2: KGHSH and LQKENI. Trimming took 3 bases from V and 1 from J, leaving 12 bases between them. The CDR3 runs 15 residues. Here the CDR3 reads CASSPSQGPNTEAFF. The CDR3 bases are TGTGCCAGCTCACCTTCTCAGGGTCCGAACACTGAAGCTTTCTTT.

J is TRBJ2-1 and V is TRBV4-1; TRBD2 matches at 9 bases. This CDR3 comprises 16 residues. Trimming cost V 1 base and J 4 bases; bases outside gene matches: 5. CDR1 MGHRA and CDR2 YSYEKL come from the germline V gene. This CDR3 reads CASSQASGNRYNEQFF. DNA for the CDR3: TGCGCCAGCAGCCAAGCTAGCGGGAATCGGTACAATGAGCAGTTCTTC.

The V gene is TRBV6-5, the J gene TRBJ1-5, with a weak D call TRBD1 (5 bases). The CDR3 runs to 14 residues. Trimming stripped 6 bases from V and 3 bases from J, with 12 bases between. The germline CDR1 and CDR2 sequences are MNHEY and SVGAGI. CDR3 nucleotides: TGTGCCAGCAGGGGACCCGAGATCAATCAGCCCCAGCATTTT. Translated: CASRGPEINQPQHF.

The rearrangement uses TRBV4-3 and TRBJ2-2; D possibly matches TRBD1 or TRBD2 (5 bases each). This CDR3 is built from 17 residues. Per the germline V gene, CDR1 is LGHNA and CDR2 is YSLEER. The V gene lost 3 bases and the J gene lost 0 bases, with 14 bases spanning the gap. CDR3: CASSQDSGTANTGELFF. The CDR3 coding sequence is TGCGCCAGCAGCCAGGACTCCGGGACCGCGAACACCGGGGAGCTGTTTTTT.